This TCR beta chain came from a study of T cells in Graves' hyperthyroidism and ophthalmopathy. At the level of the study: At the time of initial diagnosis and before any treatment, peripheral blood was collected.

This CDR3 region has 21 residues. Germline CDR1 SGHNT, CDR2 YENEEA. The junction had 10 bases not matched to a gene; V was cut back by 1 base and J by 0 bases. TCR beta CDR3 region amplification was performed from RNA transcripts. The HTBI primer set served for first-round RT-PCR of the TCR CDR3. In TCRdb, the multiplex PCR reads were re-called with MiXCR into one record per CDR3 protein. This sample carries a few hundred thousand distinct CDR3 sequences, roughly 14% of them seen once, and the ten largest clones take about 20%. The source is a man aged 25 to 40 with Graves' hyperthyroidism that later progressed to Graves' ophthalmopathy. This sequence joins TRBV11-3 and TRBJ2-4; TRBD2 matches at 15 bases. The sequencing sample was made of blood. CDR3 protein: CASSLVGLAGGSVLAKNIQYF. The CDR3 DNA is TGTGCCAGCAGCTTAGTCGGACTAGCGGGGGGGAGTGTTCTAGCCAAAAACATTCAGTACTTC.